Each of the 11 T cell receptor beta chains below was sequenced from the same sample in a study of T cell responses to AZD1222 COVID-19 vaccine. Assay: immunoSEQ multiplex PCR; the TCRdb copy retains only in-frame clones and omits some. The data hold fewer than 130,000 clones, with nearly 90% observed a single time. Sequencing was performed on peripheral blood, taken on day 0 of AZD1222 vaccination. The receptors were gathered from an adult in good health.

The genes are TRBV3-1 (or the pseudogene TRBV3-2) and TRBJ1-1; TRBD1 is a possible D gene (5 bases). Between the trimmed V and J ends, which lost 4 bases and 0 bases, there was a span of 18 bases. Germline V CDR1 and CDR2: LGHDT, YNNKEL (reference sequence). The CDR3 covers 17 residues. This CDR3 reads CASSPWDGGRVNTEAFF. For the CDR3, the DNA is TGTGCCAGCAGCCCGTGGGATGGGGGGAGGGTGAACACTGAAGCTTTCTTT.

The CDR3 protein is CASSLSTPSYEQYF. The CDR3 DNA reads TGTGCCAGCAGCTTGTCGACCCCCTCCTACGAGCAGTACTTC. V is TRBV11-2 and J is TRBJ2-7; D call uncertain. Germline-derived CDR1 and CDR2 are SGHAT and FQNNGV. The CDR3 runs to 14 residues. The ends were cut back, 3 bases at V and 0 bases at J, with 9 bases in the middle.

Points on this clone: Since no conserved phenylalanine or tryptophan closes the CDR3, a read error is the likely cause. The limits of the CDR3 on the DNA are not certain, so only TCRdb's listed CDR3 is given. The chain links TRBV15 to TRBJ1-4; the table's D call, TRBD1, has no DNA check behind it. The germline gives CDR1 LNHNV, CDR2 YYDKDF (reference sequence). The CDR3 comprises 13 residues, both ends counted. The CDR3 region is CATSREARGDMRL.

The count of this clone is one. DNA of the CDR3: TGTGCCAGTATCGGGCGGGGGAACACTGAAGCTTTCTTT. It is translated as CASIGRGNTEAFF. The V call is TRBV19, the J call TRBJ1-1; D is undetermined. Looked up from germline, CDR1 is LNHDA and CDR2 is SQIVND (reference sequence). Between the trimmed V and J ends, which lost 7 bases and 1 base, there was a span of 10 bases. The CDR3 extends over 13 amino acids. The full variable domain, rest sourced from reference TRBV19 and TRBJ1-1, is DGGITQSPKYLFRKEGQNVTLSCEQNLNHDAMYWYRQDPGQGLRLIYYSQIVNDFQKGDIAEGYSVSREKKESFPLTVTSAQKNPTAFYLCASIGRGNTEAFFGQGTRLTVV.

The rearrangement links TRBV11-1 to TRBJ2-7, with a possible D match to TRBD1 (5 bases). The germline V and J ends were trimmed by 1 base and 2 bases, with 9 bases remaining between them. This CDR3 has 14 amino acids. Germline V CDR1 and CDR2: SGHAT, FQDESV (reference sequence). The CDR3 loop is CASSLVNRPYEQYF. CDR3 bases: TGTGCCAGCAGCTTAGTGAACAGGCCCTACGAGCAGTACTTC.

This CDR3 reads CASSLDIGTGEKLFF. Written as DNA, the CDR3 is TGTGCCAGCAGCTTAGATATAGGGACGGGTGAAAAACTGTTTTTT. The rearrangement joins TRBV11-2 to TRBJ1-4; a possible D gene is TRBD1 (5 bases). CDR3 size: 15 residues. Germline CDR1 SGHAT, CDR2 FQNNGV. V gave up 0 bases and J gave up 7 bases, with 12 bases separating them.

The CDR3 region is CASSAQGVDAYEQYF. Written as DNA, the CDR3 is TGTGCCAGCAGCGCCCAGGGGGTAGACGCCTACGAGCAGTACTTC. J is TRBJ2-7 and V is TRBV9; 7 positions match TRBD1. The V and J ends lost 3 bases and 2 bases, in that order; junction bases with no gene match: 8. The germline CDR1 and CDR2 sequences are SGDLS and YYNGEE. This CDR3 is built from 15 residues.

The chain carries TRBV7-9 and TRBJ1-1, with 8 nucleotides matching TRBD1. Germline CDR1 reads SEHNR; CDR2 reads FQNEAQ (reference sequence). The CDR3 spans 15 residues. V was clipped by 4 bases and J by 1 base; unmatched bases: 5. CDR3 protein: CASSSWDRQNTEAFF. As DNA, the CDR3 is TGTGCCAGCAGCTCCTGGGACAGGCAGAACACTGAAGCTTTCTTT.

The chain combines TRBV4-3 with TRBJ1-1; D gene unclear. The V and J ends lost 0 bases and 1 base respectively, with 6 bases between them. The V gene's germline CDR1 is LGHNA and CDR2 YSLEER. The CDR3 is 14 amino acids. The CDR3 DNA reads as TGCGCCAGCAGCCAAGATGGTACGAACACTGAAGCTTTCTTT. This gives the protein CASSQDGTNTEAFF.

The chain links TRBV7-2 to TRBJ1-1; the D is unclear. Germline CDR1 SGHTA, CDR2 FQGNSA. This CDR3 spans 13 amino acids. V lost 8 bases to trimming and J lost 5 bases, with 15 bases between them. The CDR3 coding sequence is TGTGCCAGCGGGGAGGGAAGGGCGACTGAAGCTTTCTTT. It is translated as CASGEGRATEAFF. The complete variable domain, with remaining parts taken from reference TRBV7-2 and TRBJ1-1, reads GAGVSQSPSNKVTEKGKDVELRCDPISGHTALYWYRQSLGQGLEFLIYFQGNSAPDKSGLPSDRFSAERTGGSVSTLTIQRTQQEDSAVYLCASGEGRATEAFFGQGTRLTVV.

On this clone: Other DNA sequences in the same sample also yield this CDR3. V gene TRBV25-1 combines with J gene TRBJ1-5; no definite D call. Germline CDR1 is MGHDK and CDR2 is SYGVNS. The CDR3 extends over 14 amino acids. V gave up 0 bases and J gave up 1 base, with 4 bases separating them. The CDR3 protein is CASSEYGSNQPQHF. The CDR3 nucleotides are TGTGCCAGCAGTGAATACGGGAGCAATCAGCCCCAGCATTTT. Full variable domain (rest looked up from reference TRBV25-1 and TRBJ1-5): EADIYQTPRYLVIGTGKKITLECSQTMGHDKMYWYQQDPGMELHLIHYSYGVNSTEKGDLSSESTVSRIRTEHFPLTLESARPSHTSQYLCASSEYGSNQPQHFGDGTRLSIL.